This paragraph reports one T cell receptor (beta chain). Its antigen is unknown. The data were produced by immunoSEQ multiplex PCR, yet TCRdb's version contains in-frame clones alone and is incomplete. The repertoire has over 90,000 clones, about nine tenths of them found once; the top ten carry about 0.18%. This entry belongs to a study of graft-versus-host responses after intestinal transplantation. This material consisted of unstimulated CD4+ T cells sorted from spleen or lymph node cells, taken before transplant. This TCR was sampled from a human donor who was the organ donor for an intestinal transplant.

CDR3 protein: CASSLGFGAGDTEAFF. The CDR3 nucleotides read TGCGCCAGCAGCTTGGGGTTCGGGGCGGGGGACACTGAAGCTTTCTTT. This chain connects TRBV5-1 to TRBJ1-1; D is possibly TRBD1 (5 bases). The germline V gene has CDR1 SGHRS and CDR2 YFSETQ. The CDR3 extends over 16 amino acids. Trimming took 0 bases from V and 3 from J, leaving 15 bases between them. Full variable domain (missing parts from reference TRBV5-1 and TRBJ1-1): KAGVTQTPRYLIKTRGQQVTLSCSPISGHRSVSWYQQTPGQGLQFLFEYFSETQRNKGNFPGRFSGRQFSNSRSEMNVSTLELGDSALYLCASSLGFGAGDTEAFFGQGTRLTVV.